These T cell receptor beta chains were read from a single sample in a study of cytomegalovirus exposure and HLA in healthy donors. Profiling relied on immunoSEQ multiplex PCR, and the TCRdb table lists in-frame clones only, not all of them. The sample holds about 250,000 clones; about 75% are singletons and the top ten take about 2.2%. The sample consisted of PBMCs. These receptors all stem from a female donor in good health and CMV-seronegative. Both conserved end residues are part of each CDR3. A D gene is named only where the DNA matches it firmly. Not all rows give a size; the values are once, few, many and, for expanded clones, a class.

CDR3 protein | CDR3 DNA | J gene | clone size | V gene | D gene
CASSDHGGGRALEQFF | TGCGCCAGCAGTGACCACGGGGGCGGGAGGGCCCTTGAGCAGTTCTTC | TRBJ2-1 | - | TRBV10-1 | TRBD2
CASGFGQGANTEAFF | TGTGCTAGTGGTTTCGGACAGGGGGCAAACACTGAAGCTTTCTTT | TRBJ1-1 | - | TRBV12-5 | TRBD1
CASSLRTVSTDTQYF | TGTGCCAGCAGCTTGCGGACAGTCTCCACAGATACGCAGTATTTT | TRBJ2-3 | - | TRBV7-9 | -
CSSSLAPSGPKETQYF | TGTTCCAGCAGCTTAGCCCCTAGCGGTCCGAAGGAGACCCAGTACTTC | TRBJ2-5 | - | TRBV7-9 | TRBD2
CAWSGSGTSYNEQFF | TGTGCCTGGAGTGGTAGCGGGACCTCCTACAATGAGCAGTTCTTC | TRBJ2-1 | - | TRBV30 | TRBD2
CASSTTSGKETQYF | TGTGCCAGCAGCACGACTAGCGGGAAAGAGACCCAGTACTTC | TRBJ2-5 | - | TRBV14 | TRBD2
CASSDAGGTDTQYF | TGTGCCAGCAGTGATGCGGGAGGCACAGATACGCAGTATTTT | TRBJ2-3 | - | TRBV6-1 | TRBD2
CASSLSRPGLRNTEAFF | TGTGCCAGCAGTTTATCGAGGCCAGGGCTTAGGAACACTGAAGCTTTCTTT | TRBJ1-1 | - | TRBV27 | -
CASSFGTGDNYGYTF | TGTGCCAGCAGTTTCGGGACAGGGGACAACTATGGCTACACCTTC | TRBJ1-2 | few | TRBV6-5 | TRBD1
CASNGGQGVDYGYTF | TGTGCCAGTAACGGAGGACAGGGAGTCGACTATGGCTACACCTTC | TRBJ1-2 | - | TRBV19 | TRBD1
CASSPTPDRENQPQHF | TGTGCCAGCAGCCCAACCCCGGACAGGGAGAATCAGCCCCAGCATTTT | TRBJ1-5 | - | TRBV5-4 | TRBD1
CASSAPGQGSYEQYF | TGTGCCAGTAGTGCCCCGGGACAGGGGTCCTACGAGCAGTACTTC | TRBJ2-7 | - | TRBV19 | TRBD1
CASSLVTGTSGLGETQYF | TGTGCCAGCAGCTTAGTCACCGGGACTAGCGGATTGGGAGAGACCCAGTACTTC | TRBJ2-5 | - | TRBV11-2 | TRBD2
CASSQAPAVPSWGGEQFF | TGCGCCAGCAGCCAAGCACCAGCTGTACCATCGTGGGGAGGTGAGCAGTTCTTC | TRBJ2-1 | - | TRBV4-1 | -
CSSSARSGGWNTEAFF | TGTTCCAGCAGCGCCCGATCAGGGGGTTGGAACACTGAAGCTTTCTTT | TRBJ1-1 | - | TRBV7-9 | TRBD1
CASSYSTGGEYEQYF | TGTGCCAGCAGTTACTCGACAGGGGGGGAGTACGAGCAGTACTTC | TRBJ2-7 | - | TRBV6-6 | TRBD1
CPWAGGQPFSGNTIYF | TGTCCCTGGGCGGGAGGGCAGCCGTTCTCTGGAAACACCATATATTTT | TRBJ1-3 | - | TRBV30 | -
CASSSRREGSEKLFF | TGTGCCAGCAGTTCTAGAAGGGAAGGGAGTGAAAAACTGTTTTTT | TRBJ1-4 | - | TRBV28 | -
CASSRTSGTYEQYF | TGTGCCAGCAGCCGGACTAGCGGGACCTACGAGCAGTACTTC | TRBJ2-7 | - | TRBV5-4 | TRBD2
CASSPGGYGYTF | TGTGCCAGCAGCCCCGGGGGCTATGGCTACACCTTC | TRBJ1-2 | - | TRBV25-1 | -
CASSLHSGRTNNEQFF | TGTGCCAGCAGCTTACATAGCGGGAGGACGAACAATGAGCAGTTCTTC | TRBJ2-1 | - | TRBV11-1 | TRBD2
CASSWDRPTYEQYF | TGTGCCAGCAGTTGGGACAGGCCTACCTACGAGCAGTACTTC | TRBJ2-7 | - | TRBV11-2 | TRBD1
CASSLRREGRNEQFF | TGTGCCAGCAGCTTAAGGAGGGAGGGCCGGAATGAGCAGTTCTTC | TRBJ2-1 | - | TRBV7-3 | TRBD2
CASSVDGSGTEQYF | TGTGCCAGCAGCGTAGACGGTAGCGGGACCGAGCAGTACTTC | TRBJ2-7 | - | TRBV9 | TRBD2
CAWSVRGGSGPDTQYF | TGTGCCTGGAGTGTACGGGGCGGGAGTGGCCCAGATACGCAGTATTTT | TRBJ2-3 | - | TRBV30 | TRBD2
CASSKGQGSEAFF | TGTGCCAGCAGCAAAGGGCAGGGCAGTGAAGCTTTCTTT | TRBJ1-1 | few | TRBV7-9 | -
CASSQGDTGELFF | TGTGCCAGCAGTCAAGGGGACACCGGGGAGCTGTTTTTT | TRBJ2-2 | - | TRBV25-1 | -
CASSPGTGHYEQYF | TGCGCCAGCAGCCCCGGGACAGGGCACTACGAGCAGTACTTC | TRBJ2-7 | - | TRBV4-1 | TRBD1
CASSLAGGENIQYF | TGTGCCAGCAGTTTAGCGGGAGGCGAAAACATTCAGTACTTC | TRBJ2-4 | few | TRBV28 | TRBD2
CASPPFTGWYNTGELFF | TGTGCCAGCCCCCCCTTCACAGGCTGGTATAACACCGGGGAGCTGTTTTTT | TRBJ2-2 | - | TRBV7-2 | -
CASSQGAGTAYEQYF | TGTGCCAGCAGCCAGGGGGCAGGGACGGCCTACGAGCAGTACTTC | TRBJ2-7 | few | TRBV4-2 | -
CASSSRQLETQYF | TGTGCCAGCAGTTCCAGACAGTTAGAGACCCAGTACTTC | TRBJ2-5 | - | TRBV28 | -
CASSPGVDTDTQYF | TGTGCCAGCTCACCAGGAGTGGACACAGATACGCAGTATTTT | TRBJ2-3 | once | TRBV18 | -
CASSLGGQGGNTIYF | TGTGCCAGCAGCTTGGGGGGACAGGGAGGAAACACCATATATTTT | TRBJ1-3 | - | TRBV5-4 | TRBD1
CVRSPRLAGLEQYF | TGTGTCAGAAGCCCGAGACTAGCGGGACTCGAGCAGTACTTC | TRBJ2-7 | once | TRBV7-5 | -